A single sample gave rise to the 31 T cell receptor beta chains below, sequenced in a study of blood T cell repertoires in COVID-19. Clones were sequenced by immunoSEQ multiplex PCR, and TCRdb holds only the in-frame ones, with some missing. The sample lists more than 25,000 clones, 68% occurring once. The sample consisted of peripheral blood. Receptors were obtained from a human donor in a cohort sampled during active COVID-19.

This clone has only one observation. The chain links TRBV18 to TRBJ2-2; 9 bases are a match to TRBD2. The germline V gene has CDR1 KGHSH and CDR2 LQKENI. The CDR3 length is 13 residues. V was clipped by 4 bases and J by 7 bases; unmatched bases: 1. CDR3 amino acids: CASSRLADGELFF. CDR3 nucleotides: TGTGCCAGCTCACGACTAGCGGACGGGGAGCTGTTTTTT.

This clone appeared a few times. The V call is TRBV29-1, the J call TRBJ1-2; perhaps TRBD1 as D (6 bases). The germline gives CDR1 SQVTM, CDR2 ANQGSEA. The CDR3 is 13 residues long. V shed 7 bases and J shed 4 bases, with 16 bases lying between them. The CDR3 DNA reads TGCAGCGCCTCGAGAGGGGGGGGCTATGGCTACACCTTC. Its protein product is CSASRGGGYGYTF.

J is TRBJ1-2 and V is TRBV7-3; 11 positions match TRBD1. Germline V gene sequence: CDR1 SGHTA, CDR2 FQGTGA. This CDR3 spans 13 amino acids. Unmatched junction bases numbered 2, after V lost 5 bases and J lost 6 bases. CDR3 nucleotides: TGTGCCAGCAGCGCGGGACAGGGGGATGGCTACACCTTC. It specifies CASSAGQGDGYTF.

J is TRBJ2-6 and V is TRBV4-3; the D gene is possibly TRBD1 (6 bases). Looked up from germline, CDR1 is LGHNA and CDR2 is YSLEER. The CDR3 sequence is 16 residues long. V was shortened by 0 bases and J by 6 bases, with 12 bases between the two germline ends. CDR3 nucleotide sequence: TGCGCCAGCAGCCAAGATAGGGACACATTGGCCAACGTCCTGACTTTC. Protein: CASSQDRDTLANVLTF.

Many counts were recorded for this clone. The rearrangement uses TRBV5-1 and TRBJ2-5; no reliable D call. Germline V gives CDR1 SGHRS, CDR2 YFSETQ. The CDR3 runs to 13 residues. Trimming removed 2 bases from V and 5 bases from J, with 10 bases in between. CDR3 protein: CASSFGESETQYF. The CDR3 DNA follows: TGCGCCAGCAGCTTTGGAGAATCGGAGACCCAGTACTTC.

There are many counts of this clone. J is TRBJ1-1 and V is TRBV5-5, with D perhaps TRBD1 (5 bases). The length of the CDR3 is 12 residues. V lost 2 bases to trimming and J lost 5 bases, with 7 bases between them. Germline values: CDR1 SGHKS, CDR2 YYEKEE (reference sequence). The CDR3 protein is CASSFPGTEAFF. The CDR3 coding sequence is TGTGCCAGCAGCTTCCCAGGGACTGAAGCTTTCTTT.

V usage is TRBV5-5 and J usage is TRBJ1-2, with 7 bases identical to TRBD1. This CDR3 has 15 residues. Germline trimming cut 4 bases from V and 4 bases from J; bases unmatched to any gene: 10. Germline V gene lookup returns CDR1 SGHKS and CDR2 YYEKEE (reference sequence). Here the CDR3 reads CASSQSVRQGYGYTF. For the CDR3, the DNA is TGTGCCAGCAGCCAGAGCGTTCGACAGGGCTATGGCTACACCTTC.

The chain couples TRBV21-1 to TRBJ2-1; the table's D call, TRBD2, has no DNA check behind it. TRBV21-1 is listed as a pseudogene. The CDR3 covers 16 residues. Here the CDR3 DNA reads TGTGCCAGCAGCAAAGGGGAGGGAAACGTGGTCAATGAGCAGTTCTTC. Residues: CASSKGEGNVVNEQFF.

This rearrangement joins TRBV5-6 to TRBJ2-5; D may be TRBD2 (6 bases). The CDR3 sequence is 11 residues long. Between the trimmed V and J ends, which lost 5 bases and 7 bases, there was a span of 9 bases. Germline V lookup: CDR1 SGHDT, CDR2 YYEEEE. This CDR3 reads CASSRRGTQYF. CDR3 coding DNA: TGTGCCAGCAGTAGGCGGGGGACCCAGTACTTC.

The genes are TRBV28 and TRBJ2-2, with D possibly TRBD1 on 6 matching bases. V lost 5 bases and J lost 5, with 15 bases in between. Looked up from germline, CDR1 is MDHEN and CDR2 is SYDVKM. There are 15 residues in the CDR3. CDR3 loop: CASSVQQGWTGELFF. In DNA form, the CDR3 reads TGTGCCAGCAGTGTCCAACAGGGTTGGACCGGGGAGCTGTTTTTT.

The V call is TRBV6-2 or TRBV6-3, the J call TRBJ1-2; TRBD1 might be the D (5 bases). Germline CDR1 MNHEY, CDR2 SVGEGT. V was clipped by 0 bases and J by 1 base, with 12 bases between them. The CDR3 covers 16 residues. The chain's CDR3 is CASSYSPGRVNYGYTF. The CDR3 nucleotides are TGTGCCAGCAGTTACTCTCCAGGGAGGGTTAACTATGGCTACACCTTC.

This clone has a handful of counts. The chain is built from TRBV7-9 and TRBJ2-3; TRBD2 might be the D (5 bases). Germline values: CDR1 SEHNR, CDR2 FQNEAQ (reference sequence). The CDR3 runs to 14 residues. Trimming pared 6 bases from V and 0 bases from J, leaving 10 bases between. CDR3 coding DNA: TGTGCCAGCAGTGAGCGGACTAGCACAGATACGCAGTATTTT. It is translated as CASSERTSTDTQYF.

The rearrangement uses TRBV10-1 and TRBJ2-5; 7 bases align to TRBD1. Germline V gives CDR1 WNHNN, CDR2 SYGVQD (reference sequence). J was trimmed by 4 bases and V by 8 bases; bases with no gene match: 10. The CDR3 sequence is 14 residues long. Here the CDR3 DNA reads TGCGCCAGCCCTTTTCGTCCAGGGGGAGAGACCCAGTACTTC. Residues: CASPFRPGGETQYF.

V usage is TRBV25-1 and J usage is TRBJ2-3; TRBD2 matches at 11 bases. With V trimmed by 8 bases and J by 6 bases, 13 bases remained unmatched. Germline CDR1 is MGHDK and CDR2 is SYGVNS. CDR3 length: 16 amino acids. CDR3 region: CASGRGTSGGVDTQYF. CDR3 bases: TGTGCCAGCGGGAGGGGAACTAGCGGGGGAGTGGATACGCAGTATTTT.

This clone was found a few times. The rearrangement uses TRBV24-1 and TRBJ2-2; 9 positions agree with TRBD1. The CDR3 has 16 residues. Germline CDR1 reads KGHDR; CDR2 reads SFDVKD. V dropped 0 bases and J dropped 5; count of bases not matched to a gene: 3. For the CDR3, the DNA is TGTGCCACCAGTGATTTGCGGGGGACAGGGACCGGGGAGCTGTTTTTT. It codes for CATSDLRGTGTGELFF.

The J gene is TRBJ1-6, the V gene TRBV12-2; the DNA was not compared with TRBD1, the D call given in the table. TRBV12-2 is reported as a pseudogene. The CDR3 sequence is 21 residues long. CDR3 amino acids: CASRLAPGTPMLRVRHSPLHF. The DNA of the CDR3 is TGTGCAAGTCGCTTAGCGCCCGGGACACCTATGCTCCGTGTTCGACATTCACCCCTCCACTTT.

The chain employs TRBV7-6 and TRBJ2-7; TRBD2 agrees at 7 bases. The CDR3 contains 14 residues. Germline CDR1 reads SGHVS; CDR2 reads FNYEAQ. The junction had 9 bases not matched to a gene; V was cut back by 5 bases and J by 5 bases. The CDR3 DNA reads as TGTGCCAGCAGCCTCGGACTAGTCAGCGACGAGCAGTACTTC. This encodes CASSLGLVSDEQYF.

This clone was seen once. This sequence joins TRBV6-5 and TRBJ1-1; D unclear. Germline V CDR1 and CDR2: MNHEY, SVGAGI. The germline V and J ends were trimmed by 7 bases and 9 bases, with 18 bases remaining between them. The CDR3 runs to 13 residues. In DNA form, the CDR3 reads TGTGCCAGCACCTCGCCCGGAGAGAGTAAAGCTTTCTTT. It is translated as CASTSPGESKAFF.

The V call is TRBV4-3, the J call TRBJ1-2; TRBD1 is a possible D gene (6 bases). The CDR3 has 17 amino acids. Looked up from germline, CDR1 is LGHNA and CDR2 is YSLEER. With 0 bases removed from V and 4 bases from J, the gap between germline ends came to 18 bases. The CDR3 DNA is TGCGCCAGCAGCCAAGATCGGGTCGGGGGGCAGGTCTATGGCTACACCTTC. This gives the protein CASSQDRVGGQVYGYTF.

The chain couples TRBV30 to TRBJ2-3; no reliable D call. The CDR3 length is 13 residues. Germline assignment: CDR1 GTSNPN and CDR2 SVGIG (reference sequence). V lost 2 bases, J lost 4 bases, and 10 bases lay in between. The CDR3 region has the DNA TGTGCCTGGAGTTCCGAGAGCGCAGATACGCAGTATTTT. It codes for CAWSSESADTQYF.

Here the CDR3 DNA reads TGTGCCACCAGCAACGGGAGGGGAGAGACCCAGTACTTC. It codes for CATSNGRGETQYF. V gene TRBV15 combines with J gene TRBJ2-5, with 8 nucleotides matching TRBD2. Germline values: CDR1 LNHNV, CDR2 YYDKDF (reference sequence). The CDR3 has 13 amino acids. Germline trimming cut 4 bases from V and 4 bases from J; bases unmatched to any gene: 2. Together with reference TRBV15 and TRBJ2-5, the CDR3 gives the full variable domain: DAMVIQNPRYQVTQFGKPVTLSCSQTLNHNVMYWYQQKSSQAPKLLFHYYDKDFNNEADTPDNFQSRRPNTSFCFLDIRSPGLGDTAMYLCATSNGRGETQYFGPGTRLLVL.

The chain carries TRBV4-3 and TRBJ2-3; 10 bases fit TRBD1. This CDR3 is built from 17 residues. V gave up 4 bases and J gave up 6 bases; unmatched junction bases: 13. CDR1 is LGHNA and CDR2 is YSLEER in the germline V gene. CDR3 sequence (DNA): TGCGCCAGCAGCCCCGCGGGAATAGGGACAGGGGTCGATACGCAGTATTTT. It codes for CASSPAGIGTGVDTQYF.

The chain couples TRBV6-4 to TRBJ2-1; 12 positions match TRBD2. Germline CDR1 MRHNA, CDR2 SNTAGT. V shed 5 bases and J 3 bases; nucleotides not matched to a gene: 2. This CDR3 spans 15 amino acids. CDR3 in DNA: TGTGCCAGCAGTTTGACTAGCGGGAGCTACAATGAGCAGTTCTTC. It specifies CASSLTSGSYNEQFF.

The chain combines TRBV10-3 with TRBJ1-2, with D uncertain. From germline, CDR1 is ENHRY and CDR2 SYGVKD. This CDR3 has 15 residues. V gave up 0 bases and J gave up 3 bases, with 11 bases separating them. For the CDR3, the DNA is TGTGCCATCAGTGAGTCAGGCGGACTGGACTATGGCTACACCTTC. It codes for CAISESGGLDYGYTF.

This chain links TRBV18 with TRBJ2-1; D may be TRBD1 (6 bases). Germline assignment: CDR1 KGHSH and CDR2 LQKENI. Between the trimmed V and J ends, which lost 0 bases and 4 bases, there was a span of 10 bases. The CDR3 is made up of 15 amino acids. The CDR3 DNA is TGTGCCAGCTCACCACCTCAGGGGCTGTACAATGAGCAGTTCTTC. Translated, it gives CASSPPQGLYNEQFF.

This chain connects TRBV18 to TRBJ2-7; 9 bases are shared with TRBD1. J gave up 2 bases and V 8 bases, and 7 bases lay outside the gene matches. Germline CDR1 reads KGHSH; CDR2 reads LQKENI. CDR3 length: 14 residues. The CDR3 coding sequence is TGTGCCAGCACTGCGGGACAGGGACCCTACGAGCAGTACTTC. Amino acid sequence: CASTAGQGPYEQYF.

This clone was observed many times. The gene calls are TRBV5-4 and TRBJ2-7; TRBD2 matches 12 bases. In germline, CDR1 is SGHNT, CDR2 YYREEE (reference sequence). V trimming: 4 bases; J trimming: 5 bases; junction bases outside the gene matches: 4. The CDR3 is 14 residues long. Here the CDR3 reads CASSGRLAGDEQYF. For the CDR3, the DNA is TGTGCCAGCAGCGGGCGACTAGCGGGAGACGAGCAGTACTTC.

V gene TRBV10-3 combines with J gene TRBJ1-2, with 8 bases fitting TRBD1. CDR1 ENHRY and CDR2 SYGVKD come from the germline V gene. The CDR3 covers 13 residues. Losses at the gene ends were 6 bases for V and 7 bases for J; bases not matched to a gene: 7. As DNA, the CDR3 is TGTGCCATCAGGGCCTCGGACAGGGCTGGCTACACCTTC. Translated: CAIRASDRAGYTF.

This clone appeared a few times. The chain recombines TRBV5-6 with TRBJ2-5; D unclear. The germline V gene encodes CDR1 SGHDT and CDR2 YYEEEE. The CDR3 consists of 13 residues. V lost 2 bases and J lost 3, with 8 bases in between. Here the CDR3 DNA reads TGTGCCAGCAGCTTATGGCAGGAAGAGACCCAGTACTTC. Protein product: CASSLWQEETQYF.

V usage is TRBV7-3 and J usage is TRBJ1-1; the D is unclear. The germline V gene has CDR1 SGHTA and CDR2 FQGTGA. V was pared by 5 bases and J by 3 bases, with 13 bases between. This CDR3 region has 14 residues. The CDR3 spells CASSASGRDTEAFF. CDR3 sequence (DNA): TGTGCCAGCAGCGCAAGTGGGAGGGACACTGAAGCTTTCTTT.

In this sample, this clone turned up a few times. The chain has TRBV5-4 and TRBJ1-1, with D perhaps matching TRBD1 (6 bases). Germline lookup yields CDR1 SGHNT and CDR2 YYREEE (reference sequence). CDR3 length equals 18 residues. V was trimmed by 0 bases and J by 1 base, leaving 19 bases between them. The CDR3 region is CASSLAIRGRRRNTEAFF. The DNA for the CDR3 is TGTGCCAGCAGCTTGGCCATCAGGGGACGTAGAAGGAACACTGAAGCTTTCTTT.